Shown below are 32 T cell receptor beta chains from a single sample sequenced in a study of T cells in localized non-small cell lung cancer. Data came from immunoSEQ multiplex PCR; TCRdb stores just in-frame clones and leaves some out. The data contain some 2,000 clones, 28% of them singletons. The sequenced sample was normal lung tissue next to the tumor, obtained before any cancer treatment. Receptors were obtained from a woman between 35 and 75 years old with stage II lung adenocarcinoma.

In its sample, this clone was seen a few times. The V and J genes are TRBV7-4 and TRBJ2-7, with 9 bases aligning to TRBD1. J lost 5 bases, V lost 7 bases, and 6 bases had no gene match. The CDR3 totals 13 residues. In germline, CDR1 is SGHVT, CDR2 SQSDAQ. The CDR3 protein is CASTRQGGHEQYF. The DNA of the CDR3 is TGTGCCAGCACCCGACAGGGGGGACACGAGCAGTACTTC.

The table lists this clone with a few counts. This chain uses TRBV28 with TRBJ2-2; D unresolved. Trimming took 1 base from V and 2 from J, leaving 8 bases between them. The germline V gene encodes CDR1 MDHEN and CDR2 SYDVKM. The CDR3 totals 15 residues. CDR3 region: CASSLLAGNTGELFF. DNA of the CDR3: TGTGCCAGCAGTTTATTAGCAGGAAACACCGGGGAGCTGTTTTTT.

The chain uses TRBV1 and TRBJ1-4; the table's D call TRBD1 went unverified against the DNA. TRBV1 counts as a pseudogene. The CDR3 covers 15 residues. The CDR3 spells CASSHIRDREGKLFF. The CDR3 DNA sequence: TGCGCCAGCAGCCATATCCGGGACAGGGAAGGAAAACTGTTTTTT.

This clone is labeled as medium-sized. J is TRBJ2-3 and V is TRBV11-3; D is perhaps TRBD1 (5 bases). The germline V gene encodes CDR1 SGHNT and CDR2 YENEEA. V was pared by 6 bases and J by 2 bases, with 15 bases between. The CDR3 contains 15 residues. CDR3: CASSAVRDTTDTQYF. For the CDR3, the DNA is TGTGCCAGCAGTGCGGTCAGGGATACCACAGATACGCAGTATTTT.

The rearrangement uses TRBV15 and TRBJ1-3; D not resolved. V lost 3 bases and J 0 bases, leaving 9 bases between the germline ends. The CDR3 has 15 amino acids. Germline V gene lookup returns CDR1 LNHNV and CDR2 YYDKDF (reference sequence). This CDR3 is CATSSGRFSGNTIYF. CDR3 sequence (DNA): TGTGCCACCAGCAGCGGACGGTTCTCTGGAAACACCATATATTTT.

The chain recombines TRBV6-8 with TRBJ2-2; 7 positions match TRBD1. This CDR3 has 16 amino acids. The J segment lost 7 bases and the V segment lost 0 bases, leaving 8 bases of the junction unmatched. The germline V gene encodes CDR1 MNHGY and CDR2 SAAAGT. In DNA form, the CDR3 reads TGTGCCAGCAGTTACTCTACCGGGACAGTACTCGGGGAGCTGTTTTTT. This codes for CASSYSTGTVLGELFF.

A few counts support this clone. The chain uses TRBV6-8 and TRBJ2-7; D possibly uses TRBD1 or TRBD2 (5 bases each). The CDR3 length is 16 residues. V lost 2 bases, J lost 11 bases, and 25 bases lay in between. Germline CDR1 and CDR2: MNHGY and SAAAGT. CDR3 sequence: CASSYSQGPTGAEEYF. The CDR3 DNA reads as TGTGCCAGCAGTTACAGTCAGGGACCTACTGGGGCAGAGGAGTACTTC.

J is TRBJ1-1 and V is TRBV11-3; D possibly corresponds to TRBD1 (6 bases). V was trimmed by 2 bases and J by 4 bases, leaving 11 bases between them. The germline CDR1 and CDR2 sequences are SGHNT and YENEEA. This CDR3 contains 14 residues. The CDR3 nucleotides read TGTGCCAGCAGCTTATACGGACAGTTCACTGAAGCTTTCTTT. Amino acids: CASSLYGQFTEAFF. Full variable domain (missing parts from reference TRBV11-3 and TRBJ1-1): EAGVVQSPRYKIIEKKQPVAFWCNPISGHNTLYWYLQNLGQGPELLIRYENEEAVDDSQLPKDRFSAERLKGVDSTLKIQPAELGDSAVYLCASSLYGQFTEAFFGQGTRLTVV.

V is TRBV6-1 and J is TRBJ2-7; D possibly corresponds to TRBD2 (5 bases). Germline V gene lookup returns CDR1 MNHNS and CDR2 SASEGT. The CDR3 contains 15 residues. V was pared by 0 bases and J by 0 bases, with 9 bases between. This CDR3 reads CASSEAGVLSYEQYF. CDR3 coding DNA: TGTGCCAGCAGTGAAGCGGGAGTCCTCTCCTACGAGCAGTACTTC.

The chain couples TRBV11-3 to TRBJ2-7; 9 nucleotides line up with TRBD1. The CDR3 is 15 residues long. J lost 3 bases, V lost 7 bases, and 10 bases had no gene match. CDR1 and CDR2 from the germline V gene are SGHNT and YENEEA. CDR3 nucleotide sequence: TGTGCCAGCACTAGGGAGGGGACAGGGATCTACGAGCAGTACTTC. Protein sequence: CASTREGTGIYEQYF.

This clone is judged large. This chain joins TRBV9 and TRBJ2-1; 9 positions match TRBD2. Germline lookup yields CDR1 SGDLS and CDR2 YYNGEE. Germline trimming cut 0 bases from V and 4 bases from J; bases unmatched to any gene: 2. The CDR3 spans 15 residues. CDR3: CASSVGLAGYNEQFF. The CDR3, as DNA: TGTGCCAGCAGCGTAGGGCTAGCGGGATACAATGAGCAGTTCTTC.

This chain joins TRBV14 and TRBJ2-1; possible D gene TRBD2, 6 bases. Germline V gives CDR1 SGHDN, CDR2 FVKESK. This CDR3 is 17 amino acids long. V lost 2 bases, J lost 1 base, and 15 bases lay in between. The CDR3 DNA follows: TGTGCCAGCAGCCAACAGGCCGGGAGTGTGTCCTACAATGAGCAGTTCTTC. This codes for CASSQQAGSVSYNEQFF.

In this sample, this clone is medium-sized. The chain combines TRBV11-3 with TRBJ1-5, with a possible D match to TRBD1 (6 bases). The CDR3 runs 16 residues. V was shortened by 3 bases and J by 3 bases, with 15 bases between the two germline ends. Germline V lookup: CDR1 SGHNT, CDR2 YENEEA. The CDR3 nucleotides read TGTGCCAGCAGCTTGGGGGGGCGTCTTTCCAATCAGCCCCAGCATTTT. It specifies CASSLGGRLSNQPQHF.

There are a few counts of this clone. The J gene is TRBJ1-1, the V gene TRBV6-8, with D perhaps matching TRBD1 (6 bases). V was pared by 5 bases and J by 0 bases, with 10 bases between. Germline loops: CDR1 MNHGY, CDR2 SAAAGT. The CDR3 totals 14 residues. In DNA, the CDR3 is TGTGCCAGCAGTATGACAGGATTGAACACTGAAGCTTTCTTT. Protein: CASSMTGLNTEAFF.

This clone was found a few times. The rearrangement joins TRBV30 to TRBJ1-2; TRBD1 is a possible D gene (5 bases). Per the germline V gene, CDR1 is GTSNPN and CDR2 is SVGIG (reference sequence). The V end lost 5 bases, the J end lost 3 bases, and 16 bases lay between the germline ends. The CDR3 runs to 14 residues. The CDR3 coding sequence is TGTGCCTGGGCAGAGGAGGGGTGGGACTATGGCTACACCTTC. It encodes CAWAEEGWDYGYTF.

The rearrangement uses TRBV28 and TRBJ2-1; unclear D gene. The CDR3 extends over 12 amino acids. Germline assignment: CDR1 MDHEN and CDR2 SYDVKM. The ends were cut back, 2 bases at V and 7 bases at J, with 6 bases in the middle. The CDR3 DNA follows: TGTGCCAGCAGTTTAGAATGGAATGAGCAGTTCTTC. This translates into CASSLEWNEQFF.

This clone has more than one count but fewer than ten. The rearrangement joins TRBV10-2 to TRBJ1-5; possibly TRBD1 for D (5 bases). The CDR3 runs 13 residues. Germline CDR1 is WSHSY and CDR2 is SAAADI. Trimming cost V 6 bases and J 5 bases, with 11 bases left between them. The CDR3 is CASSGQGHQPQHF. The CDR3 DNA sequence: TGCGCCAGCAGCGGCCAGGGCCATCAGCCCCAGCATTTT.

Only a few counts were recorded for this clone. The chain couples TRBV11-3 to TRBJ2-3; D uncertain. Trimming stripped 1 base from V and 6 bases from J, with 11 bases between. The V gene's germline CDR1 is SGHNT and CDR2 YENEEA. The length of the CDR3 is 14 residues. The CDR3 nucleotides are TGTGCCAGCAGCTTAGGGTTAGGCCCGGATACGCAGTATTTT. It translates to CASSLGLGPDTQYF.

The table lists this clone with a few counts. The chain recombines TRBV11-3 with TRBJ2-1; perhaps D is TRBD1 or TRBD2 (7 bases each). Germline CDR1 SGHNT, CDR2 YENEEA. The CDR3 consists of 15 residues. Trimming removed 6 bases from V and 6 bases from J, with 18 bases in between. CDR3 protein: CASRPGTRGGNEQFF. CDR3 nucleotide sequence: TGTGCCAGCAGGCCCGGGACCAGGGGGGGCAATGAGCAGTTCTTC.

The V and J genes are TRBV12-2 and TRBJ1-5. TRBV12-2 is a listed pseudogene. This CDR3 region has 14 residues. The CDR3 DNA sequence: TGTGCAAGTCGCCCCGCGCCCCTCAATCAGCCCCAGCATTTT. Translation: CASRPAPLNQPQHF.

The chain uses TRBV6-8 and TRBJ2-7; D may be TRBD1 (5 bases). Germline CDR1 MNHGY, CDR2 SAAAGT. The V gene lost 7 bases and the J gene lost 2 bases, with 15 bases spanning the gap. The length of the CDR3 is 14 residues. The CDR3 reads CASTPDRFPYEQYF. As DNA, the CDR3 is TGTGCCAGCACTCCCGACAGATTCCCCTACGAGCAGTACTTC.

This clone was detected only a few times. CDR3 region: CASTRSSGANVLTF. CDR3 nucleotides: TGTGCCAGCACCAGGAGCTCTGGGGCCAACGTCCTGACTTTC. The chain couples TRBV28 to TRBJ2-6; D is unresolved. The CDR3 totals 14 residues. The V gene lost 7 bases and the J gene lost 0 bases, with 7 bases spanning the gap. From germline, CDR1 is MDHEN and CDR2 SYDVKM.

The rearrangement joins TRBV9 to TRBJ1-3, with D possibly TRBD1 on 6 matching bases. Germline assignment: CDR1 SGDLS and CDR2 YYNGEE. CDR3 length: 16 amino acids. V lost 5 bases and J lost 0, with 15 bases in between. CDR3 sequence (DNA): TGTGCCAGCAGTGTTGGGGGGCGAAGCTCTGGAAACACCATATATTTT. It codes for CASSVGGRSSGNTIYF.

CDR3 amino acids: CSVSLVQGKNTEAFF. The CDR3 nucleotides read TGCAGCGTCTCCCTAGTACAGGGGAAAAACACTGAAGCTTTCTTT. The V call is TRBV29-1, the J call TRBJ1-1; TRBD1 aligns across 7 bases. The CDR3 is 15 residues long. The V gene end was trimmed by 6 bases and the J gene end by 2 bases; junction bases not matched to a gene: 12. CDR1 and CDR2 (germline): SQVTM, ANQGSEA.

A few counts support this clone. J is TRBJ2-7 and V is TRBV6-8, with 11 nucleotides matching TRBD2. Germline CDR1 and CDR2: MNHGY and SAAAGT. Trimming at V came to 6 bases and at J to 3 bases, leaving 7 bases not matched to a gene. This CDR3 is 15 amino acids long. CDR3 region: CASRKGTSGIYEQYF. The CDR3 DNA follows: TGTGCCAGCAGGAAGGGGACTAGCGGAATCTACGAGCAGTACTTC.

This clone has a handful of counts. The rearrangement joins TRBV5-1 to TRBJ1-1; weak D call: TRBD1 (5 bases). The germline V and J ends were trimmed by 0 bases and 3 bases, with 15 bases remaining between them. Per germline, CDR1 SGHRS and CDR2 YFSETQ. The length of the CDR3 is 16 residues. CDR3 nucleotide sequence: TGCGCCAGCAGCTTGGATGGCAGGGTCGGCGACACTGAAGCTTTCTTT. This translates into CASSLDGRVGDTEAFF.

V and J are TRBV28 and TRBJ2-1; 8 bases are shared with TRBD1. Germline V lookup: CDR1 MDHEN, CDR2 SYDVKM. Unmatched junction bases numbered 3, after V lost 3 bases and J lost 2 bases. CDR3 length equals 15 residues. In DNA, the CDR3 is TGTGCCAGCAGTTTTGGGACAGGTACCTACAATGAGCAGTTCTTC. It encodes CASSFGTGTYNEQFF.

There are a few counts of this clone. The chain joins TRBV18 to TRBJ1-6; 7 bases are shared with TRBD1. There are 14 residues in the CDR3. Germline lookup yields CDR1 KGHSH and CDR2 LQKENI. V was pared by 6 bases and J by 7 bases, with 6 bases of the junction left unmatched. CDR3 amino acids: CASSSTGNNSPLHF. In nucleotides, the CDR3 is TGTGCCAGCTCTTCGACAGGGAACAATTCACCCCTCCACTTT. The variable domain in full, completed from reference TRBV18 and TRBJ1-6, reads NAGVMQNPRHLVRRRGQEARLRCSPMKGHSHVYWYRQLPEEGLKFMVYLQKENIIDESGMPKERFSAEFPKEGPSILRIQQVVRGDSAAYFCASSSTGNNSPLHFGNGTRLTVT.

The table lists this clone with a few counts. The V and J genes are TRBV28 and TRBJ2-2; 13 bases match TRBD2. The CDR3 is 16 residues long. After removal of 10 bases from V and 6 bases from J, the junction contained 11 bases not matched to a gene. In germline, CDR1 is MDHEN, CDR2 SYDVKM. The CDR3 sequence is CATLFTSGGAAGELFF. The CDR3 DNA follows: TGTGCCACCCTATTTACTAGCGGGGGGGCCGCCGGGGAGCTGTTTTTT.

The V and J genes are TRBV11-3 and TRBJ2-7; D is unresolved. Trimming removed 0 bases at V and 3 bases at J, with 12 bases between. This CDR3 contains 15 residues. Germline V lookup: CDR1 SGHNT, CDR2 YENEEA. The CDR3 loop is CASSLDAVADYEQYF. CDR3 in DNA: TGTGCCAGCAGCTTAGATGCGGTAGCCGACTACGAGCAGTACTTC.

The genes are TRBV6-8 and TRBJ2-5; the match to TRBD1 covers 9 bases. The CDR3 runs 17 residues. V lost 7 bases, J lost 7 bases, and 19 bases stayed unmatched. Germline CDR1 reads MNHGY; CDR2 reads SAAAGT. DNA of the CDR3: TGTGCCAGCACCCCTCTAGGGACAGGGTTAGGGGGAGGGACCCAGTACTTC. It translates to CASTPLGTGLGGGTQYF.

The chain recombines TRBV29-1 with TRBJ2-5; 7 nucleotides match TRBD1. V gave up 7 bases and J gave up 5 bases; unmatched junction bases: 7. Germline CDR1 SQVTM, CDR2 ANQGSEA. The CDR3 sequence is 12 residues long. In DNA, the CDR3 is TGCAGCGCACGACAGGGCCCGGAGACCCAGTACTTC. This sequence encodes CSARQGPETQYF.